Below, 19 T cell receptor beta chains from the same sample are listed, as sequenced in a study of T cells after yellow fever vaccination. TCRdb ran MiXCR on the 5' RACE reads and lists one entry per CDR3 protein. The repertoire includes a few hundred thousand distinct CDR3 sequences, roughly 8% of them detected once, and around 17% sits in the top ten. Source: PBMCs, taken 35 to 50 days after the first yellow fever vaccination. These receptors came from a man between 18 and 35 years old who received the YFV17D yellow fever vaccine.

Concerning this clonotype: Mismatch with germline at one junction end may stem from a read error. This chain links TRBV4-2 with TRBJ2-2, with D perhaps given as TRBD1 or TRBD2 (5 bases each). CDR1 is LGHNA and CDR2 is YNFKEQ in the germline V gene. This CDR3 contains 17 residues. The CDR3 reads CAISPGTVQPDTGELFF. In nucleotides, the CDR3 is TGTGCCATCAGCCCTGGGACCGTACAGCCCGACACCGGGGAGCTGTTTTTT.

The V gene is TRBV20-1, the J gene TRBJ2-5; possible D gene TRBD1, 5 bases. This CDR3 comprises 14 residues. The ends were cut back, 4 bases at V and 2 bases at J, with 14 bases in the middle. CDR1 is DFQATT and CDR2 is SNEGSKA in the germline V gene (reference sequence). The CDR3 is CSAIPTVSQETQYF. The CDR3, as DNA: TGCAGTGCTATTCCGACAGTATCACAAGAGACCCAGTACTTC.

The genes are TRBV7-9 and TRBJ1-2; tentatively, D is TRBD1 (5 bases). Between the trimmed V and J ends, which lost 5 bases and 8 bases, there was a span of 21 bases. The CDR3 contains 15 residues. Per germline, CDR1 SEHNR and CDR2 FQNEAQ (reference sequence). CDR3 sequence (DNA): TGTGCCAGCAGCCAGCCTTCGGCAGGGACGATAGGCTACACCTTC. Encoded protein: CASSQPSAGTIGYTF.

This clonotype came up a few times. This chain links TRBV5-1 with TRBJ2-2, with D possibly TRBD1 on 6 matching bases. Germline V gene data show CDR1 as SGHRS and CDR2 as YFSETQ. V dropped 6 bases and J dropped 2 bases, with 11 bases sitting between them. This CDR3 comprises 14 residues. The CDR3 loop reads CASNPGQNTGELFF. The CDR3 nucleotides read TGCGCCAGCAATCCGGGACAAAACACCGGGGAGCTGTTTTTT.

V usage is TRBV2 and J usage is TRBJ1-5; no reliable D call. The V and J ends lost 3 bases and 2 bases respectively, with 5 bases between them. Germline assignment: CDR1 SNHLY and CDR2 FYNNEI. This CDR3 has 13 amino acids. Written as DNA, the CDR3 is TGTGCCAGCAGTGACTGGGGCAATCAGCCCCAGCATTTT. Protein sequence: CASSDWGNQPQHF.

There are a few counts of this clonotype. The rearrangement uses TRBV7-2 and TRBJ1-2, with TRBD1 as a possible D gene (5 bases). Trimming stripped 8 bases from V and 4 bases from J, with 20 bases between. From germline, CDR1 is SGHTA and CDR2 FQGNSA. The CDR3 has 15 residues. CDR3 amino acids: CASALSSLGAYGYTF. The CDR3, as DNA: TGTGCCAGCGCCCTTTCGTCGCTAGGGGCCTATGGCTACACCTTC.

The CDR3 DNA follows: TGTGCCAGCAGCCCCCTGTGGACAGGCCGGGGAAACACCATATATTTT. Its translation: CASSPLWTGRGNTIYF. V and J are TRBV7-2 and TRBJ1-3, with 7 bases fitting TRBD1. The germline V gene has CDR1 SGHTA and CDR2 FQGNSA. J lost 4 bases, V lost 5 bases, and 11 bases had no gene match. The CDR3 is made up of 16 amino acids.

The CDR3 region has the DNA TGCAGTGCTAGAGGGGGGGGAATATACGGGGCCAACGTCCTGACTTTC. Its translation is CSARGGGIYGANVLTF. The chain links TRBV20-1 to TRBJ2-6; 7 bases match TRBD2. CDR3 length: 16 residues. With V trimmed by 1 base and J by 4 bases, 7 bases remained unmatched. CDR1 is DFQATT, CDR2 SNEGSKA, per germline (reference sequence).

The genes are TRBV12-3 or TRBV12-4 and TRBJ2-1; no clear D. The CDR3 spans 14 residues. V lost 6 bases, J lost 0 bases, and 9 bases lay in between. The CDR3: CASRPSYSYNEQFF. In DNA form, the CDR3 reads TGTGCCAGCAGACCATCGTACTCCTACAATGAGCAGTTCTTC.

This sequence joins TRBV20-1 and TRBJ1-5, with D unclear. This CDR3 region has 12 residues. CDR1 DFQATT and CDR2 SNEGSKA come from the germline V gene (reference sequence). Trimming shortened V by 5 bases and J by 4 bases, and 9 bases separated the two germline ends. The CDR3 sequence is CSASGPNQPQHF. In DNA, the CDR3 is TGCAGTGCTTCGGGCCCTAATCAGCCCCAGCATTTT.

This clonotype was detected only a few times. This chain links TRBV2 with TRBJ1-6; a possible D gene is TRBD1 (5 bases). The germline gives CDR1 SNHLY, CDR2 FYNNEI. CDR3 size: 14 residues. Trimming removed 4 bases at V and 9 bases at J, with 13 bases between. The chain's CDR3 is CASSVTNRGSPLHF. The CDR3 DNA sequence: TGTGCCAGCAGTGTCACCAATAGGGGTTCACCCCTCCACTTT.

This rearrangement joins TRBV6-2 or TRBV6-3 to TRBJ1-1; TRBD1 aligns across 7 bases. Germline V lookup: CDR1 MNHEY, CDR2 SVGEGT. This CDR3 contains 14 residues. Unmatched junction bases numbered 4, after V lost 5 bases and J lost 1 base. In DNA form, the CDR3 reads TGTGCCAGCAGTACCCGGGACAGGAACACTGAAGCTTTCTTT. Its protein is CASSTRDRNTEAFF.

This clonotype was detected ten times or more. V and J are TRBV18 and TRBJ1-1; a possible D gene is TRBD1 (5 bases). Germline V gene sequence: CDR1 KGHSH, CDR2 LQKENI. The CDR3 extends over 12 amino acids. The ends were cut back, 3 bases at V and 7 bases at J, with 9 bases in the middle. CDR3 amino acids: CASSPMTVEAFF. CDR3 sequence (DNA): TGTGCCAGCTCACCCATGACAGTTGAAGCTTTCTTT.

This clonotype was counted at least ten times. The chain recombines TRBV5-1 with TRBJ1-2; D is ambiguous. The ends were cut back, 0 bases at V and 2 bases at J, with 8 bases in the middle. Germline values: CDR1 SGHRS, CDR2 YFSETQ. This CDR3 contains 14 residues. The CDR3 protein is CASSLGPGNYGYTF. Here the CDR3 DNA reads TGCGCCAGCAGCTTGGGGCCAGGCAACTATGGCTACACCTTC.

This clonotype was picked up a small number of times. The chain joins TRBV7-9 to TRBJ2-5; possible D gene TRBD2, 5 bases. CDR3 length: 14 amino acids. Trimming removed 7 bases at V and 5 bases at J, with 17 bases between. Germline loops: CDR1 SEHNR, CDR2 FQNEAQ (reference sequence). The CDR3 spells CASTSTARGETQYF. The CDR3 DNA reads as TGTGCCAGCACCTCAACCGCCAGAGGGGAGACCCAGTACTTC.

This clonotype was seen at least ten times. This rearrangement joins TRBV7-8 to TRBJ1-1; D gene uncertain. With 4 bases removed from V and 7 bases from J, the gap between germline ends came to 7 bases. CDR1 and CDR2 from the germline V gene are SGHVS and FQNEAQ. This CDR3 is 11 amino acids long. The CDR3 nucleotides read TGTGCCAGCAGCTCCGGCTATGAAGCTTTCTTT. This encodes CASSSGYEAFF.

This clonotype was recorded a few times. J is TRBJ2-1 and V is TRBV20-1; 8 bases agree with TRBD2. The CDR3 has 14 amino acids. Germline-derived CDR1 and CDR2 are DFQATT and SNEGSKA (reference sequence). With V trimmed by 6 bases and J by 6 bases, 10 bases remained unmatched. The CDR3 spells CSAPGTRSTNEQFF. CDR3 DNA sequence: TGCAGTGCACCCGGGACTAGGAGTACCAATGAGCAGTTCTTC.

This clonotype was seen a handful of times. The CDR3: CASSQVGDRKETQYF. In DNA, the CDR3 is TGCGCCAGCAGCCAAGTAGGGGACAGGAAAGAGACCCAGTACTTC. The V and J genes are TRBV4-3 and TRBJ2-5, with 8 bases lining up with TRBD1. The germline gives CDR1 LGHNA, CDR2 YSLEER. V lost 1 base and J lost 3; bases outside the gene matches: 4. This CDR3 comprises 15 residues.

The chain couples TRBV19 to TRBJ1-2, with 7 bases identical to TRBD1. V gave up 5 bases and J gave up 8 bases; unmatched junction bases: 17. CDR1 and CDR2 (germline): LNHDA, SQIVND (reference sequence). CDR3 size: 16 residues. CDR3 amino acids: CASSPKPRTGPRGYTF. CDR3 DNA sequence: TGTGCCAGTAGTCCAAAACCCCGGACAGGTCCGCGCGGCTACACCTTC.